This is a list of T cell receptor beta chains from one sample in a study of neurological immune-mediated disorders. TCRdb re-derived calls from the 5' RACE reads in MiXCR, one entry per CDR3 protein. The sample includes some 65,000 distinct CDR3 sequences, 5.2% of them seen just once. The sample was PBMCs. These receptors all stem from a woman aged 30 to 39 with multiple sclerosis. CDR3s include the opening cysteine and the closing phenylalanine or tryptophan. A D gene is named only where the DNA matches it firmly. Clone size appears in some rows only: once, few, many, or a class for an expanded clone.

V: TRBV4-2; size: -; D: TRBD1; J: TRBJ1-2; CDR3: CASSLGTAINYGYTF; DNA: TGTGCCAGCAGCCTCGGGACAGCCATAAACTATGGCTACACCTTC
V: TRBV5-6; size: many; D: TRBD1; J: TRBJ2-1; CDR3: CASSSRDRPYNEQFF; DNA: TGTGCCAGCAGCTCCCGGGACAGGCCCTACAATGAGCAGTTCTTC
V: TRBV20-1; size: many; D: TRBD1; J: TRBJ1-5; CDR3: CSAPYRGTNQPQHF; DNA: TGCAGTGCGCCTTACAGGGGTACCAATCAGCCCCAGCATTTT
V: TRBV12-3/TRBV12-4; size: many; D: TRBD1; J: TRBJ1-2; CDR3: CASSLDRGRAGYTF; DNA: TGTGCCAGCAGTTTGGACAGGGGTAGGGCGGGCTACACCTTC
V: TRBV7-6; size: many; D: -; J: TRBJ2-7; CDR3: CASKRDAAWTEQYF; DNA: TGTGCCAGCAAGAGGGACGCCGCTTGGACCGAGCAGTACTTC
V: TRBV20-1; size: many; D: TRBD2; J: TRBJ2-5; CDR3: CSARPERGQETQYF; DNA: TGCAGTGCTAGACCGGAGCGGGGGCAAGAGACCCAGTACTTC
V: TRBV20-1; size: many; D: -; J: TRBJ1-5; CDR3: CSARDERGHQPQHF; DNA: TGCAGTGCTAGAGATGAGAGGGGACACCAGCCCCAGCATTTT
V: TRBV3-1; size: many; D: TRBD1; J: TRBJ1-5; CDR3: CASSLGARTGNQPQHF; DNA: TGTGCCAGCAGTTTGGGAGCCCGGACAGGGAATCAGCCCCAGCATTTT
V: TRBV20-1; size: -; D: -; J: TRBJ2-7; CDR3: CSAVGQITPYEQYF; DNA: TGCAGTGCCGTTGGACAGATCACGCCCTACGAGCAGTACTTC
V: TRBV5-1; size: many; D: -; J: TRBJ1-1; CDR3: CASSSWGPTDTEAFF; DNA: TGCGCCAGCAGCTCATGGGGACCGACCGACACTGAAGCTTTCTTT
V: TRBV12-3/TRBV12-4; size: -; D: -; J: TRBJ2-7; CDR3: CASSLRLRNYEQYF; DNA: TGTGCCAGCAGTTTACGACTCCGGAACTACGAGCAGTACTTC
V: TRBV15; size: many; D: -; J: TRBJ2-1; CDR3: CATRGVSYNEQFF; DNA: TGTGCCACCAGGGGGGTCTCCTACAATGAGCAGTTCTTC